Shown below are 10 T cell receptor beta chains from a single sample sequenced in a study of technical replicates of blood from several donors. The data were produced by immunoSEQ multiplex PCR, yet TCRdb's version contains in-frame clones alone and is incomplete. This sample carries about 75,000 clones, approximately 93% of them seen once, and the ten largest clones take roughly 5%. The source material was PBMCs. The receptors originated from a human donor in good health. Some clones in this sample may be carry-over from other donors' samples.

CDR3 nucleotides: TGTGCCAGCAGCTTGAAGGGCAGGGCACAAGAGACCCAGTACTTC. Its translation: CASSLKGRAQETQYF. The V gene is TRBV5-6, the J gene TRBJ2-5; maybe TRBD1 (5 bases). The ends were cut back, 1 base at V and 2 bases at J, with 12 bases in the middle. Germline V CDR1 and CDR2: SGHDT, YYEEEE. This CDR3 contains 15 residues.

This chain uses TRBV10-1 with TRBJ1-6, with a weak D call TRBD1 (5 bases). Germline V CDR1 and CDR2: WNHNN, SYGVQD (reference sequence). V was cut by 7 bases and J by 10 bases, with 26 bases left in between. The CDR3 has 17 residues. CDR3 loop: CASKGSEQDLVNSPLHF. The CDR3 bases are TGCGCCAGCAAAGGATCTGAACAGGACCTGGTTAACTCACCCCTCCACTTT.

The V call is TRBV5-1, the J call TRBJ2-1; the match to TRBD2 covers 10 bases. The CDR3 runs to 16 residues. V trimming: 4 bases; J trimming: 4 bases; junction bases outside the gene matches: 8. From germline, CDR1 is SGHRS and CDR2 YFSETQ. The CDR3 sequence is CASSPEVTSGYNEQFF. In DNA form, the CDR3 reads TGCGCCAGCAGCCCGGAAGTGACTAGCGGGTACAATGAGCAGTTCTTC.

V usage is TRBV14 and J usage is TRBJ2-7, with D possibly matching TRBD2 (5 bases). The V and J ends lost 0 bases and 3 bases respectively, with 12 bases between them. CDR1 is SGHDN, CDR2 FVKESK, per germline. The CDR3 spans 15 residues. This CDR3 reads CASSQDLLVDYEQYF. CDR3 DNA sequence: TGTGCCAGCAGCCAAGATTTACTAGTTGACTACGAGCAGTACTTC. Full variable domain (rest looked up from reference TRBV14 and TRBJ2-7): EAGVTQFPSHSVIEKGQTVTLRCDPISGHDNLYWYRRVMGKEIKFLLHFVKESKQDESGMPNNRFLAERTGGTYSTLKVQPAELEDSGVYFCASSQDLLVDYEQYFGPGTRLTVT.

CDR3 in amino acids: CASSQQGGGTDTQYF. Written as DNA, the CDR3 is TGTGCCAGCAGCCAGCAGGGGGGAGGCACAGATACGCAGTATTTT. The chain recombines TRBV7-2 with TRBJ2-3, with D maybe TRBD1 (7 bases). Germline V gene data show CDR1 as SGHTA and CDR2 as FQGNSA. Between the trimmed V and J ends, which lost 5 bases and 1 base, there was a span of 13 bases. The CDR3 is 15 residues long.

The chain employs TRBV5-1 and TRBJ1-2, with 7 bases identical to TRBD1. The junction had 9 bases not matched to a gene; V was cut back by 4 bases and J by 6 bases. CDR1 is SGHRS, CDR2 YFSETQ, per germline. The CDR3 has 14 amino acids. CDR3 loop: CASSPQGGADGYTF. Here the CDR3 DNA reads TGCGCCAGCAGCCCTCAAGGGGGCGCGGATGGCTACACCTTC.

V and J are TRBV7-3 and TRBJ2-1; no reliable D call. The germline V gene encodes CDR1 SGHTA and CDR2 FQGTGA. This CDR3 comprises 15 residues. V shed 1 base and J shed 0 bases, with 7 bases lying between them. The CDR3 loop reads CASSLIGLSYNEQFF. In nucleotides, the CDR3 is TGTGCCAGCAGCTTAATTGGCCTCTCCTACAATGAGCAGTTCTTC.

The chain employs TRBV2 and TRBJ2-5; 12 bases are shared with TRBD2. J gave up 2 bases and V 6 bases, and 4 bases lay outside the gene matches. The CDR3 length is 15 residues. Germline-derived CDR1 and CDR2 are SNHLY and FYNNEI. The CDR3 DNA sequence: TGTGCCAGCAGCCGGACTAGCGGGGTACAAGAGACCCAGTACTTC. It is translated as CASSRTSGVQETQYF.

The chain combines TRBV7-9 with TRBJ1-6; the match to TRBD1 covers 7 bases. The CDR3 contains 16 residues. Trimming at V came to 6 bases and at J to 7 bases, leaving 12 bases not matched to a gene. Germline CDR1 is SEHNR and CDR2 is FQNEAQ (reference sequence). CDR3 sequence reads: CASSSPRDSPNSPLHF. CDR3 sequence (DNA): TGTGCCAGCAGTTCCCCCCGGGACAGCCCAAATTCACCCCTCCACTTT.

The rearrangement links TRBV4-1 to TRBJ2-7; perhaps TRBD1 as D (6 bases). The germline gives CDR1 MGHRA, CDR2 YSYEKL. The CDR3 covers 16 residues. Between the trimmed V and J ends, which lost 1 base and 0 bases, there was a span of 13 bases. The CDR3 reads CASSQGSGQNSYEQYF. The CDR3 DNA follows: TGCGCCAGCAGCCAAGGATCGGGACAAAACTCCTACGAGCAGTACTTC.